Presented here are 12 T cell receptor beta chains from one specimen sequenced in a study of PD-L1 blockade in urothelial cancer. Sequencing used immunoSEQ multiplex PCR; TCRdb keeps in-frame clones, though not all of them. The sample holds about 82,000 clones, 85% to 95% seen once. Sample: PBMCs, taken around atezolizumab (anti-PD-L1) treatment. The receptors derive from a man aged 55 to 70 with urothelial cancer.

This chain joins TRBV28 and TRBJ2-7; 7 bases align to TRBD1. The length of the CDR3 is 15 residues. Germline V gene lookup returns CDR1 MDHEN and CDR2 SYDVKM. J gave up 2 bases and V 4 bases, and 8 bases lay outside the gene matches. The CDR3 reads CASSSSGTATYEQYF. The CDR3 DNA reads TGTGCCAGCAGTTCCTCCGGGACAGCAACCTACGAGCAGTACTTC. Filled out from reference TRBV28 and TRBJ2-7, the complete variable domain reads DVKVTQSSRYLVKRTGEKVFLECVQDMDHENMFWYRQDPGLGLRLIYFSYDVKMKEKGDIPEGYSVSREKKERFSLILESASTNQTSMYLCASSSSGTATYEQYFGPGTRLTVT.

This sequence joins TRBV4-2 and TRBJ2-1, with 11 bases that match TRBD2. Germline CDR1 LGHNA, CDR2 YNFKEQ. CDR3 length: 16 residues. Trimming removed 2 bases from V and 5 bases from J; junction bases left unmatched: 5. The CDR3 sequence is CASSQIAGGPNNEQFF. The CDR3 DNA is TGTGCCAGCAGCCAAATAGCGGGAGGGCCGAACAATGAGCAGTTCTTC.

CDR3 in amino acids: CASSPGAGGEQYF. The CDR3 DNA is TGTGCCAGCAGCCCCGGGGCCGGGGGCGAGCAGTACTTC. The chain uses TRBV5-6 and TRBJ2-7; the D gene is possibly TRBD2 (6 bases). CDR1 SGHDT and CDR2 YYEEEE come from the germline V gene. This CDR3 has 13 residues. V was trimmed by 4 bases and J by 6 bases, leaving 14 bases between them.

In this sample, this clone turned up a few times. This chain joins TRBV19 and TRBJ1-4; D unclear. Deletions cut 8 bases from V and 7 bases from J, with 17 bases between. The CDR3 is 14 amino acids. The germline V gene has CDR1 LNHDA and CDR2 SQIVND (reference sequence). Written as DNA, the CDR3 is TGTGCCAGTCGACGCGGGGAAGATAGTGAAAAACTGTTTTTT. Protein: CASRRGEDSEKLFF. Combining the CDR3 with reference TRBV19 and TRBJ1-4 gives the whole variable domain DGGITQSPKYLFRKEGQNVTLSCEQNLNHDAMYWYRQDPGQGLRLIYYSQIVNDFQKGDIAEGYSVSREKKESFPLTVTSAQKNPTAFYLCASRRGEDSEKLFFGSGTQLSVL.

This clone was seen only once. The chain combines TRBV7-6 with TRBJ2-5; TRBD2 matches 9 bases. V lost 2 bases, J lost 14 bases, and 21 bases stayed unmatched. CDR3 length: 17 residues. The germline gives CDR1 SGHVS, CDR2 FNYEAQ. This CDR3 is CASSLISGGSMEYGFYF. The CDR3 DNA reads TGTGCCAGCAGCTTAATTAGCGGGGGCTCGATGGAGTATGGTTTTTACTTC.

The V and J genes are TRBV5-1 and TRBJ2-5, with TRBD2 as a possible D gene (6 bases). The germline gives CDR1 SGHRS, CDR2 YFSETQ. The CDR3 loop spans 15 amino acids. Trimming left V 0 bases short and J 2 bases short, with 11 bases between. The CDR3 is CASSLEVAVQETQYF. The CDR3 bases are TGCGCCAGCAGCTTGGAGGTAGCGGTACAAGAGACCCAGTACTTC.

This chain links TRBV4-1 with TRBJ1-2, with 10 bases that match TRBD1. Trimming removed 0 bases from V and 8 bases from J; junction bases left unmatched: 12. Germline V CDR1 and CDR2: MGHRA, YSYEKL. There are 17 residues in the CDR3. This CDR3 is CASSQERRQGASRGYTF. In nucleotides, the CDR3 is TGCGCCAGCAGCCAAGAACGAAGACAGGGGGCATCACGGGGCTACACCTTC.

The V call is TRBV5-1, the J call TRBJ2-7; TRBD2 matches 10 bases. Trimming took 4 bases from V and 2 from J; bases not matched to a gene: 6. This CDR3 is 15 amino acids long. Per germline, CDR1 SGHRS and CDR2 YFSETQ. The CDR3 here is CASSTGSGGAYEQYF. The CDR3 DNA sequence: TGCGCCAGCAGCACCGGGAGCGGGGGGGCCTACGAGCAGTACTTC.

This chain uses TRBV10-3 with TRBJ2-5; TRBD2 matches at 8 bases. Germline V gene data show CDR1 as ENHRY and CDR2 as SYGVKD. This CDR3 spans 16 amino acids. J lost 0 bases, V lost 7 bases, and 10 bases had no gene match. In DNA form, the CDR3 reads TGTGCCATCAAGGGGGGACGTAGCGGGGACCAAGAGACCCAGTACTTC. Its translation: CAIKGGRSGDQETQYF.

This clone was observed once. CDR3: CASSLIGGNQPQHF. Written as DNA, the CDR3 is TGTGCCAGTAGTCTTATCGGGGGAAATCAGCCCCAGCATTTT. V usage is TRBV19 and J usage is TRBJ1-5; possibly TRBD1 for D (5 bases). The germline gives CDR1 LNHDA, CDR2 SQIVND (reference sequence). The CDR3 has 14 amino acids. Trimming left V 5 bases short and J 4 bases short, with 12 bases between.

The gene calls are TRBV5-6 and TRBJ2-7; 16 bases match TRBD2. V trimming: 1 base; J trimming: 3 bases; junction bases outside the gene matches: 10. The germline gives CDR1 SGHDT, CDR2 YYEEEE. This CDR3 contains 19 residues. CDR3 coding DNA: TGTGCCAGCAGCTTGCCACCGGGACTAGCGGGAGGGACTAACTACGAGCAGTACTTC. It encodes CASSLPPGLAGGTNYEQYF.

The chain is built from TRBV30 and TRBJ2-3, with 11 bases identical to TRBD2. The germline CDR1 and CDR2 sequences are GTSNPN and SVGIG (reference sequence). The CDR3 runs 11 residues. V shed 0 bases and J 13 bases; nucleotides not matched to a gene: 0. CDR3 nucleotides: TGTGCCTGGAGTGTACTAGCGGGAGAGTATTTT. This gives the protein CAWSVLAGEYF.